Below, 14 T cell receptor beta chains from the same sample are listed, as sequenced in a study of CD8+CD57+ T cells in acquired aplastic anemia. TCR beta VDJ combinations and CDR3 sequences were profiled from genomic DNA. TCRdb used MiXCR to reprocess the reads, holding one entry per CDR3 protein. This sample carries 450,000 to 550,000 distinct CDR3 sequences, 25% to 40% of them seen once, and the ten largest clones take 0.82%. Those patients picked for sequencing had displayed CD8+CD57+ cell expansion on flow cytometry. Sequenced input: sorted CD4+, CD8+, or CD8+CD57+ T cells (not recorded which) from PBMCs. The receptors were sampled from a human donor with aplastic anemia.

A few counts support this clonotype. The chain combines TRBV20-1 with TRBJ2-7; D may be TRBD2 (6 bases). The germline CDR1 and CDR2 sequences are DFQATT and SNEGSKA (reference sequence). V lost 1 base to trimming and J lost 4 bases, with 17 bases between them. The CDR3 sequence is 15 residues long. CDR3 amino acids: CSARGVAGTQYEQYF. For the CDR3, the DNA is TGCAGTGCTAGAGGTGTGGCCGGGACTCAATACGAGCAGTACTTC.

This clonotype occurred many times. The V and J genes are TRBV19 and TRBJ2-1, with D tentatively TRBD2 (5 bases). The germline V gene encodes CDR1 LNHDA and CDR2 SQIVND (reference sequence). Trimming took 6 bases from V and 2 from J, leaving 11 bases between them. The CDR3 sequence is 14 residues long. The CDR3, as DNA: TGTGCCAGTAGCTCTAGCCCCCCCTACAATGAGCAGTTCTTC. This codes for CASSSSPPYNEQFF.

The V gene is TRBV11-1, the J gene TRBJ2-1; D possibly corresponds to TRBD2 (6 bases). In germline, CDR1 is SGHAT, CDR2 FQDESV (reference sequence). The CDR3 runs to 15 residues. V lost 7 bases to trimming and J lost 0 bases, with 13 bases between them. CDR3 bases: TGTGCCAGCACCCCGGGGGACGGCTCCTACAATGAGCAGTTCTTC. It is translated as CASTPGDGSYNEQFF.

This clonotype has only a few counts. The chain employs TRBV10-3 and TRBJ2-7; TRBD2 matches 14 bases. From germline, CDR1 is ENHRY and CDR2 SYGVKD. This CDR3 comprises 16 residues. The V segment lost 2 bases and the J segment 7 bases; nucleotides outside the gene matches: 7. The CDR3 region is CAISERGTSGSSEQYF. In DNA form, the CDR3 reads TGTGCCATCAGTGAGAGGGGGACTAGCGGGAGTTCAGAGCAGTACTTC.

The chain carries TRBV2 and TRBJ2-7, with TRBD2 identical over 16 bases. This CDR3 comprises 15 residues. In germline, CDR1 is SNHLY, CDR2 FYNNEI. Trimming took 5 bases from V and 5 from J; bases not matched to a gene: 3. The CDR3 sequence: CASSSGLAGGDEQYF. CDR3 nucleotides: TGTGCCAGCAGTTCGGGACTAGCGGGAGGGGACGAGCAGTACTTC.

This clonotype was detected ten times or more. The gene calls are TRBV20-1 and TRBJ2-7; either TRBD1 or TRBD2 may fit D (5 bases each). From germline, CDR1 is DFQATT and CDR2 SNEGSKA (reference sequence). V was cut by 6 bases and J by 2 bases, with 14 bases left in between. The CDR3 is 13 amino acids. CDR3 bases: TGCAGTGCAGTCTCGGGACGTACCTACGAGCAGTACTTC. Translated: CSAVSGRTYEQYF.

The chain joins TRBV25-1 to TRBJ2-7; 8 bases map to TRBD2. Per germline, CDR1 MGHDK and CDR2 SYGVNS. The CDR3 is 15 amino acids. V lost 5 bases to trimming and J lost 6 bases; unmatched junction nucleotides: 12. The CDR3 here is CASSLGGAGEVEQYF. In DNA, the CDR3 is TGTGCCAGCAGTTTGGGAGGAGCGGGAGAGGTCGAGCAGTACTTC.

This clonotype was detected a few times. This rearrangement joins TRBV7-8 to TRBJ1-4; 7 bases match TRBD1. The V gene end was trimmed by 4 bases and the J gene end by 8 bases; junction bases not matched to a gene: 10. This CDR3 has 15 amino acids. CDR1 is SGHVS and CDR2 is FQNEAQ in the germline V gene. CDR3 DNA sequence: TGTGCCAGCAGCTCTTTACAGGGGTTAGAGGAAAAACTGTTTTTT. Translating it yields CASSSLQGLEEKLFF.

Ten or more counts support this clonotype. The V gene is TRBV6-4, the J gene TRBJ1-2; D gene unclear. Between the trimmed V and J ends, which lost 2 bases and 7 bases, there was a span of 8 bases. Germline CDR1 MRHNA, CDR2 SNTAGT. CDR3 length equals 12 residues. The CDR3, as DNA: TGTGCCAGCAGTGACCAGAAGGGTGGCTACACCTTC. Translated, it gives CASSDQKGGYTF.

Ten or more counts support this clonotype. This rearrangement joins TRBV19 to TRBJ2-1, with D hard to call. This CDR3 is 15 amino acids long. The ends were cut back, 5 bases at V and 0 bases at J, with 11 bases in the middle. Germline CDR1 is LNHDA and CDR2 is SQIVND (reference sequence). In DNA form, the CDR3 reads TGTGCCAGTAGTGCAACACTGAGCTCCTACAATGAGCAGTTCTTC. Its protein product is CASSATLSSYNEQFF.

This chain connects TRBV5-3 to TRBJ1-6, with D hard to call. TRBV5-3 is marked as an open reading frame, function uncertain. Trimming shortened V by 8 bases and J by 8 bases, and 14 bases separated the two germline ends. The CDR3 length is 13 residues. The DNA for the CDR3 is TGTGCCAGCAGCCCCCGATGGGATTCACCCCTCCACTTT. The encoded protein is CASSPRWDSPLHF.

The genes are TRBV30 and TRBJ1-1, with D unclear. CDR1 and CDR2 (germline): GTSNPN, SVGIG (reference sequence). Trimming cost V 2 bases and J 0 bases, with 7 bases left between them. The length of the CDR3 is 13 residues. This CDR3 is CAWSLGLNTEAFF. The CDR3 region has the DNA TGTGCCTGGAGTTTGGGGTTGAACACTGAAGCTTTCTTT.

Points on this clonotype: One junction end disagrees with the germline gene, perhaps due to a read error. The chain uses TRBV10-3 and TRBJ1-2; perhaps TRBD1 as D (5 bases). The germline gives CDR1 ENHRY, CDR2 SYGVKD. This CDR3 is 16 amino acids long. The chain's CDR3 is CASSEWGARDLYGYTF. CDR3 sequence (DNA): TGTGCCAGCAGTGAATGGGGCGCCAGGGACCTCTATGGCTACACCTTC.

V is TRBV20-1 and J is TRBJ1-2; D not certain. V gave up 8 bases and J gave up 5 bases, with 24 bases separating them. Germline V gene sequence: CDR1 DFQATT, CDR2 SNEGSKA (reference sequence). This CDR3 has 15 residues. The DNA for the CDR3 is TGCAGTCCCGAAGAGAGGGCCCGCGTGGGGTATGGCTACACCTTC. Translated, it gives CSPEERARVGYGYTF.